Below are 7 T cell receptor beta chains sequenced from a single sample in a study of cytomegalovirus exposure and HLA in healthy donors. With 60 Vbeta and 13 Jbeta primers, the PCR was carried out. Some clones are missing from TCRdb's copy, which holds only in-frame ones; the method was immunoSEQ multiplex PCR. The data show 200,000 or so clones, approximately 78% seen once. The sequenced sample was PBMCs. The origin of the receptors is a male donor in good health and CMV-seronegative.

The genes are TRBV7-2 and TRBJ2-1, with D possibly matching TRBD2 (7 bases). CDR3 length: 14 residues. Per germline, CDR1 SGHTA and CDR2 FQGNSA. Between the trimmed V and J ends, which lost 4 bases and 5 bases, there was a span of 12 bases. CDR3 amino acids: CASSSLGGDNEQFF. CDR3 coding DNA: TGTGCCAGCAGCTCCTTAGGGGGGGACAATGAGCAGTTCTTC.

CDR3 protein: CASSPGLNYYGNTIYF. CDR3 nucleotide sequence: TGTGCCAGCAGTCCCGGCCTGAACTATTATGGAAACACCATATATTTT. The V call is TRBV6-6, the J call TRBJ1-3; D unclear. Deletions cut 5 bases from V and 3 bases from J, with 17 bases between. Germline loops: CDR1 MNHNY, CDR2 SVGAGI (reference sequence). The CDR3 sequence is 16 residues long.

V is TRBV7-6 and J is TRBJ2-2; 11 nucleotides line up with TRBD2. The V gene end was trimmed by 6 bases and the J gene end by 0 bases; junction bases not matched to a gene: 15. This CDR3 comprises 20 residues. The germline V gene has CDR1 SGHVS and CDR2 FNYEAQ. The CDR3 region has the DNA TGTGCCAGCAGTTTCCGACTAGCGGGGTTCCCCCATTCGAACACCGGGGAGCTGTTTTTT. Amino acid sequence: CASSFRLAGFPHSNTGELFF.

In this sample, this clone turned up a few times. The chain joins TRBV7-9 to TRBJ2-3, with TRBD1 as a possible D gene (6 bases). Per the germline V gene, CDR1 is SEHNR and CDR2 is FQNEAQ (reference sequence). The CDR3 is 14 residues long. The V gene lost 5 bases and the J gene lost 6 bases, with 15 bases spanning the gap. Here the CDR3 reads CASSKTGSRDTQYF. The CDR3 bases are TGTGCCAGCAGCAAAACAGGGTCGAGGGATACGCAGTATTTT.

The V call is TRBV27, the J call TRBJ2-2; 10 positions match TRBD2. Germline CDR1 and CDR2: MNHEY and SMNVEV (reference sequence). V was pared by 5 bases and J by 4 bases, with 4 bases of the junction left unmatched. This CDR3 region has 15 residues. The chain's CDR3 is CASSLAGVGTGELFF. Here the CDR3 DNA reads TGTGCCAGCAGTCTAGCGGGAGTGGGCACCGGGGAGCTGTTTTTT.

This clone came up once. J is TRBJ2-1 and V is TRBV25-1; D unresolved. V was clipped by 4 bases and J by 8 bases, with 15 bases between them. CDR3 length: 14 amino acids. Looked up from germline, CDR1 is MGHDK and CDR2 is SYGVNS. This CDR3 reads CASSGAGLLDEQFF. CDR3 coding DNA: TGTGCCAGCAGTGGGGCAGGTCTGTTAGATGAGCAGTTCTTC.

This sequence joins TRBV25-1 and TRBJ2-7, with TRBD1 matching over 7 bases. Per germline, CDR1 MGHDK and CDR2 SYGVNS. Trimming cost V 8 bases and J 6 bases; bases outside gene matches: 10. The CDR3 covers 13 residues. CDR3 sequence: CASQADRVREQYF. CDR3 DNA sequence: TGTGCCAGCCAGGCCGACAGGGTCCGCGAGCAGTACTTC.